This TCR beta chain is from a study of OX40 agonist ivuxolimab in advanced cancers. Study as a whole: The study gave patients intravenous ivuxolimab at 0.01 to 10 mg/kg every 2 weeks.

Sequenced by immunoSEQ multiplex PCR; TCRdb stores in-frame clones only, minus some. The repertoire includes almost 50,000 clones, under 90% of them detected once, and 6% to 7.5% sits in the top ten. The CDR3 consists of 13 residues. Trimming at V came to 4 bases and at J to 10 bases, leaving 7 bases not matched to a gene. The V gene's germline CDR1 is SGHRS and CDR2 YFSETQ. The origin of this receptor is an adult with an advanced solid tumor such as melanoma, head and neck, liver or kidney cancer. The sequencing here drew on CD4+ or CD8+ T cells sorted from blood, taken in a trial of the OX40 agonist ivuxolimab. The gene calls are TRBV5-1 and TRBJ2-1; 8 bases align to TRBD1. The CDR3 reads CASSPWTGQEQFF. The CDR3 DNA follows: TGCGCCAGCAGCCCGTGGACAGGGCAGGAGCAGTTCTTC.